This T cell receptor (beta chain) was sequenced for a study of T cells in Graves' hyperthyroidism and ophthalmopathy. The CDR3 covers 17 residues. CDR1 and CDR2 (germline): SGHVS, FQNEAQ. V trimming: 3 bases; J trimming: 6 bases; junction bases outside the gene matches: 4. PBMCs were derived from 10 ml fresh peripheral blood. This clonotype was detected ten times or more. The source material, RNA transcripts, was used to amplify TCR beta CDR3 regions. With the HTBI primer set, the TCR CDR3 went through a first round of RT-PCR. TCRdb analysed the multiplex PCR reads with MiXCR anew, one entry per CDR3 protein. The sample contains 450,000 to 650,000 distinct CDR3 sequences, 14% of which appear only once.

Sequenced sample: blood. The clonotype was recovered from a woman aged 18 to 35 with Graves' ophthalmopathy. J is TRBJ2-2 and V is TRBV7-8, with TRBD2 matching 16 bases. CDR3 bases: TGTGCCAGCAGCTTTGGGGGACTAGCGGGAGGGCCCGGGGAGCTGTTTTTT. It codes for CASSFGGLAGGPGELFF.